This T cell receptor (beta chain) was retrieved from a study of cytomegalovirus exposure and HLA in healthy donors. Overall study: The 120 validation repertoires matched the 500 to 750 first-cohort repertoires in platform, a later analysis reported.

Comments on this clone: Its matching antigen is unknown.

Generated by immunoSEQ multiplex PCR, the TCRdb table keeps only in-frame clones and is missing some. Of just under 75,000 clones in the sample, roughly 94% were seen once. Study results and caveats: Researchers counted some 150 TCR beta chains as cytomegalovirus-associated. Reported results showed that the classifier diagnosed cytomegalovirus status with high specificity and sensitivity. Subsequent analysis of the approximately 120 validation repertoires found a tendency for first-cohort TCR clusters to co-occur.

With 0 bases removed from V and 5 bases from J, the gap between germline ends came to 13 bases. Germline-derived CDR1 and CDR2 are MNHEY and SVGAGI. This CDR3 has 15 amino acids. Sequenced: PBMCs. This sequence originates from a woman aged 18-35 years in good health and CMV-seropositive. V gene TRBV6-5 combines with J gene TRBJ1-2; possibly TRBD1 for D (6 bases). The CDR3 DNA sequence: TGTGCCAGCAGTTACTCCGGGGGGCAGGCATATGGCTACACCTTC. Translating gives CASSYSGGQAYGYTF.